This section outlines one TCR beta chain sequence together with its context. Its specificity is unknown. A second PCR of about 7 to 11 cycles used a sample-barcoded 5' primer and a J-beta primer mix. Each cDNA molecule was tagged by a template-switch adaptor that had 12 random nucleotides. MiXCR, run by TCRdb on the 5' RACE reads, gives a single entry per CDR3 protein. The sample holds roughly 1,000,000 distinct CDR3 sequences, about 25% seen once. The CDR3 is 13 amino acids. Germline V gene lookup returns CDR1 SGHAT and CDR2 FQNNGV. V shed 8 bases and J shed 6 bases, with 14 bases lying between them. These data originate in a study of blood T cells in healthy people across ages. Study-wide findings and caveats: It was not known whether donors were CMV positive (a possible confounder of expanded clonotype changes).

The sample was also linked to a second study, of T cells of mothers and their children. Per that paper: cDNA was made from all extracted RNA, around 1.5 ug per 15 ul. The TCR beta CDR3 read count exceeded 8 million for each mother and was some 3.1 million for each child.

The sample taken for sequencing was blood. V and J are TRBV11-2 and TRBJ1-5; D not resolved. This sequence originates from a girl aged 2 to 9 in good health. The CDR3 sequence is CASQDGPGQPQHF. The CDR3 nucleotides read TGTGCCAGCCAAGACGGACCCGGTCAGCCCCAGCATTTT.